This TCR beta chain was recovered during a study of chemoradiotherapy in HPV16-positive cancers. Method: immunoSEQ multiplex PCR; TCRdb's copy keeps in-frame clones and lacks some. This table holds tens of thousands of clones, around 90% found once. On this clone itself: Its antigen is unknown.

The germline CDR1 and CDR2 sequences are LGHNA and YSLEER. Trimming took off 0 bases at V and 6 bases at J, with 11 bases between the two ends. This CDR3 is built from 15 residues. Notes on the study in general: Candidate HPV-specific clones and E7-related TCR motifs grew in tumor during treatment. HPV-specific T cells were functionally defined from only a couple of HPV16-positive patients.

Over chemoradiotherapy, repertoires were sampled more than once. The source was blood, collected from a patient who underwent chemoradiotherapy. The gene calls are TRBV4-3 and TRBJ2-2; tentative D call: TRBD1 (6 bases). This clonotype originated in a human donor with HPV-associated anogenital cancer. CDR3 amino acids: CASSQDTGWAGELFF. Written as DNA, the CDR3 is TGCGCCAGCAGCCAAGACACAGGGTGGGCCGGGGAGCTGTTTTTT.